The rows below give T cell receptor beta chains drawn from one sample of a study of blood T cell repertoires in COVID-19. The table came from immunoSEQ multiplex PCR; TCRdb's copy has only in-frame clones and leaves some out. This table has about 180,000 clones, 75% to 90% appearing once. Sequences were obtained from peripheral blood. The receptors come from a woman in her sixties or seventies with COVID-19, enrolled during active disease. Both conserved end residues are part of each CDR3. The D gene is left open where the match is weak. Some rows mark clone size as missing; the rest say once, few, many or name a class of expanded clone.

j_call	d_call	v_call	clone_size	cdr3_nt	cdr3_aa
TRBJ1-1	TRBD1	TRBV3-1/TRBV3-2	few	TGTGCCAGCAGCCAAAACAGGGGTAGTTACACTGAAGCTTTCTTT	CASSQNRGSYTEAFF
TRBJ2-1	TRBD2	TRBV7-3	.	TGTGCCAGCAGCTTAATGGCGGGACTAGCGGTTAATGAGCAGTTCTTC	CASSLMAGLAVNEQFF
TRBJ1-1	.	TRBV7-2	.	TGTGCCAGCAGCTTGACAGCCACGCTGAACACTGAAGCTTTCTTT	CASSLTATLNTEAFF
TRBJ1-6	TRBD1	TRBV7-9	.	TGTGCCAGCAGCTTAAACAGGGGTGCCAATTCACCCCTCCACTTT	CASSLNRGANSPLHF
TRBJ1-6	TRBD1	TRBV3-1/TRBV3-2	.	TGTGCCAGCAGCTCGGGACAGGGAATCTCACCCCTCCACTTT	CASSSGQGISPLHF
TRBJ1-1	.	TRBV7-9	.	TGTGCCAGCAGCTTAGATAATACTGAAGCTTTCTTT	CASSLDNTEAFF
TRBJ1-2	.	TRBV19	.	TGTGCCAGTAGTATAGAAGCACTCGGACAAAACTATGGCTACACCTTC	CASSIEALGQNYGYTF
TRBJ2-7	TRBD2	TRBV28	.	TGTGCCAGCAGTGTTATCGGGGGGGTACGACACTACGAGCAGTACTTC	CASSVIGGVRHYEQYF
TRBJ2-1	.	TRBV6-2/TRBV6-3	once	TGTGCCAGCAGTCCCCTCAATGAGCAGTTCTTC	CASSPLNEQFF
TRBJ2-7	.	TRBV7-8	.	TGTGCCAGCAGCTTATTAGGGGGGGCCTACGAGCAGTACTTC	CASSLLGGAYEQYF
TRBJ2-1	.	TRBV20-1	once	TGCAGTGCTATTCCATACAATGAGCAGTTCTTC	CSAIPYNEQFF
TRBJ2-1	.	TRBV6-2/TRBV6-3	.	TGTGCCAGCAGTTCGGAGGGAGGCCAATACAATGAGCAGTTCTTC	CASSSEGGQYNEQFF
TRBJ2-1	TRBD1	TRBV24-1	once	TGTGCCACAGCAGGGGGCGTCCCCTACAATGAGCAGTTCTTC	CATAGGVPYNEQFF
TRBJ2-6	TRBD1	TRBV7-3	.	TGTGCCAGCACCTTACAGGGGCCGCGCTCTGGGGCCAACGTCCTGACTTTC	CASTLQGPRSGANVLTF
TRBJ1-2	TRBD1	TRBV7-3	.	TGTGCCAGCAGCTTAATGCCAGGGGGTAACTATGGCTACACCTTC	CASSLMPGGNYGYTF
TRBJ2-3	.	TRBV28	.	TGTGCCAGCACCCAAGGGGTCCATAGCACAGATACGCAGTATTTT	CASTQGVHSTDTQYF
TRBJ2-1	.	TRBV5-1	.	TGCGCCAGCAGCTTCGGAGGTGGCGGCTCCTACAATGAGCAGTTCTTC	CASSFGGGGSYNEQFF
TRBJ1-5	.	TRBV7-2	few	TGTGCCAGCAGCTCTCAAGTGGCTCAGCCCCAGCATTTT	CASSSQVAQPQHF
TRBJ2-5	TRBD2	TRBV4-1	.	TGCGCCAGCAGTCGACCCGGGACTAGCCAAGAGACCCAGTACTTC	CASSRPGTSQETQYF
TRBJ2-2	TRBD2	TRBV18	.	TGTGCCAGCTCACCCGCGGGAGTGGAGCTGTTTTTT	CASSPAGVELFF
TRBJ1-1	.	TRBV7-2	.	TGTGCCAGCAGCTTAGCAGGGGGGGGCAGTGAAGCTTTCTTT	CASSLAGGGSEAFF
TRBJ2-1	TRBD2	TRBV7-3	few	TGTGCCAGCAGCTTAGCTAGCGGGAGGTCCAATGAGCAGTTCTTC	CASSLASGRSNEQFF
TRBJ1-5	TRBD1	TRBV2	.	TGTGCCAGCAGTGTGGAGACAGGGGGCCCCAGCAATCAGCCCCAGCATTTT	CASSVETGGPSNQPQHF
TRBJ2-3	TRBD1	TRBV19	.	TGTGCCAGTACCGACAGGGGTCCAGATACGCAGTATTTT	CASTDRGPDTQYF
TRBJ1-1	.	TRBV28	.	TGTGCCAGCAGTTTAGCCCAGAGCGCTGAAGCTTTCTTT	CASSLAQSAEAFF
TRBJ2-7	.	TRBV7-2	.	TGTGCCAGCAGCCTACCCGGTCGAACTTCCTACGAGCAGTACTTC	CASSLPGRTSYEQYF
TRBJ2-7	.	TRBV7-2	.	TGTGCCAGCAGCTTCACCGGGTCATGGTACGAGCAGTACTTC	CASSFTGSWYEQYF
TRBJ2-7	.	TRBV4-2	.	TGTGCCAGCAGCCAAGTGGCCCCTAGCGCGGCCTACGAGCAGTACTTC	CASSQVAPSAAYEQYF
TRBJ2-3	TRBD1	TRBV30	.	TGTGCCTGGAGTTCCAGGGGGCGAGGTCGCACAGATACGCAGTATTTT	CAWSSRGRGRTDTQYF
TRBJ2-3	TRBD1	TRBV27	.	TGTGCCAGCAGTTTAAGGGGGACAGGGGAGGGAACGCAGTATTTT	CASSLRGTGEGTQYF
TRBJ2-7	.	TRBV2	.	TGTGCCAGCGCAAAGGGGGTCTTCTACGAGCAGTACTTC	CASAKGVFYEQYF
TRBJ2-3	TRBD1	TRBV9	.	TGTGCCAGCAGCGCAGAGGGACAGGGACGCACAGATACGCAGTATTTT	CASSAEGQGRTDTQYF
TRBJ2-3	TRBD1	TRBV5-1	.	TGCGCCAGCAGCCCAGGTATCCGACAGGGCCCAGATACGCAGTATTTT	CASSPGIRQGPDTQYF
TRBJ2-7	TRBD2	TRBV28	.	TGTGCCAGCAGTTTAGGCGGGGGGCTCAGCGAGCAGTACTTC	CASSLGGGLSEQYF
TRBJ1-2	.	TRBV30	.	TGTGCCTGGAGTGTTGTCCTAGCTAACTATGGCTACACCTTC	CAWSVVLANYGYTF
TRBJ1-5	TRBD1	TRBV11-2	few	TGTGCCAGCAGCCTGGGTGACAGGGCGGCCCAGCCCCAGCATTTT	CASSLGDRAAQPQHF
TRBJ2-5	.	TRBV5-5	.	TGTGCCAGCAGCTTATCGTCTCAGACCCAGTACTTC	CASSLSSQTQYF
TRBJ1-5	TRBD1	TRBV5-6	once	TGTGCCAGCAGCTTGGGCCCAGGGGGCGGGTTGGGCAATCAGCCCCAGCATTTT	CASSLGPGGGLGNQPQHF
TRBJ2-1	TRBD2	TRBV6-5	.	TGTGCCAGCAGGCTGGGACTAGCGTACAATGAGCAGTTCTTC	CASRLGLAYNEQFF
TRBJ2-7	TRBD1	TRBV19	.	TGTGCCAGTAGGGGACAGCCGGGATACGAGCAGTACTTC	CASRGQPGYEQYF
TRBJ2-2	TRBD1	TRBV11-3	few	TGTGCCAGCAGCTTACGGACAGGGGGCGCTAACACCGGGGAGCTGTTTTTT	CASSLRTGGANTGELFF
TRBJ1-4	TRBD1	TRBV28	.	TGTGCCAGCACTGGGACAGGGGGCAGTGAAAAACTGTTTTTT	CASTGTGGSEKLFF
TRBJ2-1	TRBD1	TRBV7-2	.	TGTGCCACCCGACGGGACAGGGACAACAATGAGCAGTTCTTC	CATRRDRDNNEQFF
TRBJ2-7	.	TRBV7-8	.	TGTGCCAGCAGCTTAGTCCGGGGTCGTGGATACGAGCAGTACTTC	CASSLVRGRGYEQYF
TRBJ2-2	TRBD2	TRBV28	few	TGTGCCAGCAGTTTAGGGACTAGCGGGATAGGCGGGGAGCTGTTTTTT	CASSLGTSGIGGELFF
TRBJ2-3	.	TRBV29-1	.	TGCAGCGTTGCGGCGGGGTCCAGCACAGATACGCAGTATTTT	CSVAAGSSTDTQYF